This T cell receptor beta chain stems from a study of blood T cell repertoires in COVID-19. Across the study: Some COVID-19 samples were acute and others convalescent; all came from the United States, Italy and Spain. PBMCs, B-cell-depleted T cells, or T cells were the source of the cDNA or gDNA that made up the material.

This clone was seen a handful of times. Patients at the Seattle site were enrolled during active infection and followed longitudinally. CDR1 and CDR2 (germline): MNHEY, SMNVEV (reference sequence). The CDR3 is 15 amino acids. The V and J ends lost 4 bases and 4 bases respectively, with 13 bases between them. Per the study methods: By means of reference gene primer amplification, nucleated cell counts were estimated. Profiled with immunoSEQ multiplex PCR; TCRdb holds only in-frame clones, not every one. The D gene and trimming were derived from the DNA, and the V and J assignments and clone size from that table. The sample records 250,000 to 350,000 clones, 84% being singletons.

The chain uses TRBV27 and TRBJ1-4; D perhaps matches TRBD1 (6 bases). This receptor was obtained from a human donor with COVID-19, enrolled during active disease. The donor label of this sample is uncertain. The specimen sequenced was peripheral blood. CDR3 sequence: CASSSLWTVNEKLFF. CDR3 in DNA: TGTGCCAGCAGTTCCCTCTGGACAGTTAATGAAAAACTGTTTTTT.